This is a list of T cell receptor beta chains from one sample in a study of spatial heterogeneity in lung cancer. A single record per CDR3 protein comes from TCRdb applying MiXCR to the 5' RACE reads. The sample yields about 23,000 distinct CDR3 sequences, about 4.5% seen once. The specimen comprised PBMCs, sampled at surgery. The source is a male donor with early-stage non-small cell lung cancer. Both conserved end residues are part of each CDR3. A D gene is named only where the DNA matches it firmly. Clone size is shown for a subset of rows, as once, few, many or a class of expanded clone.

many,TRBV28,TRBJ2-4,.,CASSPEIGVGAKNIQYF,TGTGCCAGCAGCCCTGAAATAGGCGTCGGAGCCAAAAACATTCAGTACTTC
many,TRBV20-1,TRBJ2-7,.,CSAPIGGRYEQYF,TGCAGTGCTCCCATCGGGGGAAGGTACGAGCAGTACTTC
.,TRBV7-9,TRBJ1-3,.,CASSPSGGSGNTIYF,TGTGCCAGCAGCCCCAGTGGCGGGTCTGGAAACACCATATATTTT
many,TRBV10-3,TRBJ2-5,.,CAISELAKETQYF,TGTGCCATCAGTGAGTTGGCAAAAGAGACCCAGTACTTC
medium-sized,TRBV7-2,TRBJ2-1,TRBD1,CASSFGAPRGRNEQFF,TGTGCCAGCAGCTTCGGTGCCCCCAGGGGGCGAAATGAGCAGTTCTTC
many,TRBV24-1,TRBJ1-5,.,CATGGRPNQPQHF,TGTGCCACGGGGGGAAGGCCTAATCAGCCCCAGCATTTT
few,TRBV6-5,TRBJ1-5,TRBD1,CASRLTGVANQPQHF,TGTGCCAGCAGACTAACAGGGGTGGCAAATCAGCCCCAGCATTTT
many,TRBV28,TRBJ2-2,TRBD2,CASSSGGGAGELFF,TGTGCCAGCAGTTCCGGCGGGGGGGCCGGGGAGCTGTTTTTT
many,TRBV6-5,TRBJ2-1,.,CASTTSGGLGEQFF,TGTGCCAGCACCACTTCGGGGGGCCTCGGTGAGCAGTTCTTC
many,TRBV7-9,TRBJ2-3,TRBD2,CASSHPPSGGTQYF,TGTGCCAGCAGCCATCCCCCTAGCGGGGGTACGCAGTATTTT
.,TRBV6-2/TRBV6-3,TRBJ2-3,.,CASSYQGTDTQYF,TGTGCCAGCAGTTACCAGGGCACAGATACGCAGTATTTT
many,TRBV6-2/TRBV6-3,TRBJ2-3,.,CASRSPTGVYTQYF,TGTGCCAGCAGATCCCCGACTGGCGTGTATACGCAGTATTTT
many,TRBV9,TRBJ2-2,.,CASSVGTVTGELFF,TGTGCCAGCAGCGTAGGGACGGTGACCGGGGAGCTGTTTTTT
many,TRBV7-2,TRBJ2-7,.,CASSLGALRYEQYF,TGTGCCAGCAGCTTAGGAGCGCTTAGGTACGAGCAGTACTTC
many,TRBV5-1,TRBJ2-1,.,CASSLTEYNEQFF,TGCGCCAGCAGCTTGACAGAATACAATGAGCAGTTCTTC
many,TRBV5-6,TRBJ2-5,TRBD1,CVSRATGRETQYF,TGTGTCAGCAGAGCGACAGGGAGAGAGACCCAGTACTTC
medium-sized,TRBV11-3,TRBJ2-1,TRBD2,CASSSAGGGNEQFF,TGTGCCAGCAGCTCAGCGGGAGGGGGTAATGAGCAGTTCTTC